This is a list of T cell receptor beta chains from one sample in a study of T cell responses to AZD1222 COVID-19 vaccine. TCRdb keeps only in-frame clones here, not all; method: immunoSEQ multiplex PCR. This table holds 150,000 to 160,000 clones, 90% found once. This sample comprised peripheral blood, obtained on day 0 of AZD1222 vaccination. The receptors come from an adult in good health. The CDR3 runs from the conserved cysteine through the conserved F or W. The order of the fields is J gene, clone size, D gene, V gene, CDR3 protein, CDR3 DNA. A D gene is named only where the DNA matches it firmly. Clone size is shown for a subset of rows, as once, few, many or a class of expanded clone.

>TRBJ1-1|.|TRBD1|TRBV6-6
CASRTGDTEAFF
TGTGCCAGCAGGACAGGGGACACTGAAGCTTTCTTT
>TRBJ1-2|.|.|TRBV19
CASSQGRTSGYGYTF
TGTGCCAGTAGCCAAGGGAGGACGTCAGGGTATGGCTACACCTTC
>TRBJ1-1|.|.|TRBV5-1
CASSLTLRGWNTEAFF
TGCGCCAGCAGCCTTACCTTGAGGGGTTGGAACACTGAAGCTTTCTTT
>TRBJ2-7|.|TRBD1|TRBV5-6
CASSAGQGIYEQYF
TGTGCCAGCAGCGCCGGACAGGGGATCTACGAGCAGTACTTC
>TRBJ1-2|.|.|TRBV9
CAPGQRGYTF
TGTGCTCCAGGCCAGCGGGGCTACACCTTC
>TRBJ2-1|.|TRBD2|TRBV27
CASSSPGLAGSYNEQFF
TGTGCCAGCAGTTCCCCGGGACTAGCGGGAAGTTACAATGAGCAGTTCTTC
>TRBJ2-7|.|TRBD2|TRBV19
CASSTGGGQYEQYF
TGTGCCAGTAGTACGGGAGGGGGACAATACGAGCAGTACTTC
>TRBJ2-1|.|.|TRBV5-4
CASSSGETIYNEQFF
TGTGCCAGCAGCTCCGGGGAGACTATTTACAATGAGCAGTTCTTC
>TRBJ2-3|once|TRBD2|TRBV7-9
CASSLVLAGEDTQYF
TGTGCCAGCAGCTTAGTCCTAGCGGGTGAAGATACGCAGTATTTT
>TRBJ2-1|.|.|TRBV18
CASSPLREGAYNEQFF
TGTGCCAGCTCACCGCTCAGGGAGGGGGCCTACAATGAGCAGTTCTTC
>TRBJ1-4|.|.|TRBV28
CASSYGTANEKLFF
TGTGCCAGCAGCTACGGGACCGCGAATGAAAAACTGTTTTTT
>TRBJ1-1|.|.|TRBV7-9
CASSPAVGTEAFF
TGTGCCAGCAGCCCAGCGGTGGGTACTGAAGCTTTCTTT
>TRBJ2-1|.|TRBD2|TRBV14
CASSRTGSGRSYNEQFF
TGTGCCAGCAGCCGGACGGGTAGCGGGAGGTCCTACAATGAGCAGTTCTTC
>TRBJ2-3|.|.|TRBV10-3
CAISDGGLSTDTQYF
TGTGCCATCAGTGATGGGGGACTCAGCACAGATACGCAGTATTTT
>TRBJ2-1|.|.|TRBV12-5
CASGLNARAFSYNEQFF
TGTGCTAGTGGTTTAAACGCCCGGGCTTTCTCCTACAATGAGCAGTTCTTC
>TRBJ2-5|.|TRBD2|TRBV4-1
CASSLQTSGREQETQYF
TGCGCCAGCAGCCTCCAGACTAGCGGGAGGGAGCAAGAGACCCAGTACTTC
>TRBJ1-4|.|.|TRBV28
CASNQSNEKLFF
TGTGCCAGCAATCAATCGAATGAAAAACTGTTTTTT
>TRBJ1-1|.|.|TRBV5-1
CASMGGFGRVTEAFF
TGCGCCAGCATGGGAGGGTTTGGCCGGGTCACTGAAGCTTTCTTT
>TRBJ2-3|.|.|TRBV28
CASSWAHRDFTDTQYF
TGTGCCAGCAGTTGGGCCCACAGGGATTTCACAGATACGCAGTATTTT
>TRBJ1-6|.|.|TRBV3-1/TRBV3-2
CASSQELANSPLHF
TGTGCCAGCAGCCAAGAACTGGCGAATTCACCCCTCCACTTT
>TRBJ2-7|.|TRBD1|TRBV12-3/TRBV12-4
CASSGDRMEQYF
TGTGCCAGCAGCGGGGACAGAATGGAGCAGTACTTC
>TRBJ2-1|once|.|TRBV12-3/TRBV12-4
CASTLGISYEQFF
TGTGCCAGCACCCTGGGGATATCGTATGAGCAGTTCTTC
>TRBJ2-5|.|TRBD1|TRBV3-1/TRBV3-2
CASRSQGAGRETQYF
TGTGCCAGCAGGTCACAGGGGGCTGGGAGGGAGACCCAGTACTTC
>TRBJ1-6|once|.|TRBV4-3
CASSQDRGSPLHF
TGCGCCAGCAGCCAAGATAGGGGGTCACCCCTCCACTTT
>TRBJ2-1|.|.|TRBV7-2
CASSLSGFNEQFF
TGTGCCAGCAGCTTATCCGGTTTCAATGAGCAGTTCTTC
>TRBJ1-4|once|.|TRBV9
CASSVGPRGVGEKLFF
TGTGCCAGCAGCGTAGGTCCTCGGGGGGTCGGTGAAAAACTGTTTTTT
>TRBJ1-4|.|TRBD1|TRBV6-5
CASRSGQPINEKLFF
TGTGCCAGCAGATCGGGACAGCCTATAAATGAAAAACTGTTTTTT
>TRBJ2-7|.|TRBD2|TRBV9
CASSVGLADDYEQYF
TGTGCCAGCAGCGTAGGTCTAGCGGACGACTACGAGCAGTACTTC
>TRBJ2-1|.|.|TRBV28
CATSESWGFYEQFF
TGTGCCACCTCCGAATCTTGGGGGTTCTATGAGCAGTTCTTC
>TRBJ1-1|.|TRBD1|TRBV7-9
CASSLAQGASTEAFF
TGTGCCAGCAGCTTAGCACAGGGGGCTAGTACTGAAGCTTTCTTT
>TRBJ2-7|.|.|TRBV7-9
CASSRGIYEQYF
TGTGCCAGCAGCCGTGGGATCTACGAGCAGTACTTC
>TRBJ1-1|.|.|TRBV4-1
CASSEVSASFQAFF
TGCGCCAGCAGCGAAGTGTCCGCTAGCTTTCAAGCTTTCTTT
>TRBJ1-1|.|.|TRBV19
CASSPPGFAEAFF
TGTGCCAGTAGTCCCCCAGGGTTCGCTGAAGCTTTCTTT
>TRBJ2-7|.|.|TRBV5-6
CASSRTAIYEQYF
TGTGCCAGCAGCCGGACAGCAATCTACGAGCAGTACTTC
>TRBJ2-3|.|.|TRBV28
CASTRTDTQYF
TGTGCCAGCACTCGCACAGATACGCAGTATTTT
>TRBJ1-2|once|TRBD1|TRBV5-1
CASSTGQGDGYTF
TGCGCCAGCAGCACGGGACAGGGTGACGGCTACACCTTC
>TRBJ2-2|.|TRBD2|TRBV5-6
CASSLPAGGLGVAGELFF
TGTGCCAGCAGCTTACCAGCGGGAGGGCTTGGGGTTGCCGGGGAGCTGTTTTTT
>TRBJ1-2|.|TRBD1|TRBV28
CASSGFKQDRAHGYTF
TGTGCCAGCAGCGGCTTCAAACAGGACAGGGCCCATGGCTACACCTTC
>TRBJ1-1|.|.|TRBV27
CASSSYSRNTEAFF
TGTGCCAGCAGTTCCTACTCCAGGAACACTGAAGCTTTCTTT
>TRBJ2-1|.|.|TRBV7-6
CASSLVAVRENDNEQFF
TGTGCCAGCAGCTTAGTCGCGGTCAGGGAAAATGACAATGAGCAGTTCTTC
>TRBJ1-1|.|.|TRBV2
CASSELSMQGNTEAFF
TGTGCCAGCAGTGAATTGAGTATGCAGGGGAACACTGAAGCTTTCTTT
>TRBJ2-7|.|.|TRBV27
CASSMLNTYEQYF
TGTGCCAGCAGCATGCTCAATACCTACGAGCAGTACTTC
>TRBJ2-7|.|TRBD1|TRBV5-1
CASSLTHPRQGVDEQYF
TGCGCCAGCAGCTTGACACATCCTAGACAGGGGGTCGACGAGCAGTACTTC
>TRBJ1-5|.|.|TRBV10-3
CAISEGDRNQPQHF
TGTGCCATCAGTGAGGGTGACAGAAATCAGCCCCAGCATTTT
>TRBJ2-7|.|TRBD2|TRBV14
CASSQVAAGAYEQYF
TGTGCCAGCAGCCAAGTAGCAGCGGGAGCCTACGAGCAGTACTTC
>TRBJ2-2|.|.|TRBV10-3
CAISLTSNTGELFF
TGTGCCATCAGCCTGACCTCCAACACCGGGGAGCTGTTTTTT
>TRBJ1-1|.|.|TRBV28
CASSLWPPKNTEAFF
TGTGCCAGCAGTCTTTGGCCACCTAAGAACACTGAAGCTTTCTTT
>TRBJ1-3|once|TRBD1|TRBV6-5
CASSARDSSGNTIYF
TGTGCCAGCAGCGCCCGGGACAGTTCTGGAAACACCATATATTTT
>TRBJ2-5|.|TRBD2|TRBV6-2/TRBV6-3
CASSYRDNIRKTSPIQETQYF
TGTGCCAGCAGTTATCGCGACAATATCAGGAAGACTAGCCCTATTCAAGAGACCCAGTACTTC
>TRBJ1-2|.|.|TRBV4-3
CASSQETGRGGNYGYTF
TGCGCCAGCAGCCAAGAGACTGGTAGGGGGGGTAACTATGGCTACACCTTC
>TRBJ1-1|.|.|TRBV7-3
CASSLNNRANTEAFF
TGTGCCAGCAGCTTAAATAACAGGGCGAACACTGAAGCTTTCTTT
>TRBJ1-4|.|TRBD1|TRBV6-6
CASSYDRGRVEKLFF
TGTGCCAGCAGCTATGACAGGGGGCGGGTTGAAAAACTGTTTTTT
>TRBJ2-7|.|.|TRBV28
CASSFPPSGGDSYEQYF
TGTGCCAGCAGTTTTCCCCCGTCGGGTGGAGACTCCTACGAGCAGTACTTC
>TRBJ1-3|.|.|TRBV9
CASSVSMGAGNTIYF
TGTGCCAGCAGCGTATCTATGGGGGCTGGAAACACCATATATTTT
>TRBJ1-2|once|.|TRBV5-1
CASSLIGQTNYGYTF
TGCGCCAGCAGCTTAATAGGACAGACAAACTATGGCTACACCTTC